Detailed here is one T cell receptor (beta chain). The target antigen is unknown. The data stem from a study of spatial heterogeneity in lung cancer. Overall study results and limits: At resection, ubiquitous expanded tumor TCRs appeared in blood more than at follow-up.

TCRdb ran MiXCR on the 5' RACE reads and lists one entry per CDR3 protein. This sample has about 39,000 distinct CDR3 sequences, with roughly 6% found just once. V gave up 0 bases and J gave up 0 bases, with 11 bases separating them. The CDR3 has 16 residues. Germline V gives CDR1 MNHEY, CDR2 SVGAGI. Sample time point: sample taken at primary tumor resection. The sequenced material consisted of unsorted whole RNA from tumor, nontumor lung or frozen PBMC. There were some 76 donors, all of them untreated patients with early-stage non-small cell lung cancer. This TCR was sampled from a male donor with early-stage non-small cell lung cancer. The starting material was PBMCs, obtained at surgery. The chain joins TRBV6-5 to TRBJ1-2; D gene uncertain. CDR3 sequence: CASSYSWTESNYGYTF. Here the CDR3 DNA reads TGTGCCAGCAGTTACTCGTGGACGGAGTCTAACTATGGCTACACCTTC.